The clone carrying this TCR beta chain occurred once. V was clipped by 2 bases and J by 9 bases, with 11 bases between them. The CDR3 length is 12 residues. CDR1 SGHDN and CDR2 FVKESK come from the germline V gene. TCRdb called the RT-PCR reads again in MiXCR, with one record for every CDR3 protein. The sample holds more than 600,000 distinct CDR3 sequences; around 14% are singletons and the top ten take 3.6%. The gene calls are TRBV14 and TRBJ2-7; D gene uncertain. Input material: memory CD4+ T cells from blood. The TCR sequence derives from a female donor in good health, serving as a healthy control. CDR3 sequence reads: CASSQTTLGQYF. CDR3 nucleotide sequence: TGTGCCAGCAGCCAAACTACTCTGGGGCAGTACTTC.